Presented here are 25 T cell receptor beta chains from one specimen sequenced in a study of blood T cell repertoires in COVID-19. This table comes from immunoSEQ multiplex PCR, and its TCRdb copy is limited to in-frame clones, with some not included. The table lists roughly 150,000 clones, roughly 85% of them singletons, with 15% to 20% in the top ten. Sequenced sample: PBMCs or T cells enriched from blood (not recorded which). All receptors derive from a woman in her 70s in a cohort exposed to, infected with or recovered from COVID-19 (not recorded which).

V is TRBV18 and J is TRBJ1-1, with no clear D. V was clipped by 3 bases and J by 6 bases, with 14 bases between them. CDR3 length: 14 residues. Per the germline V gene, CDR1 is KGHSH and CDR2 is LQKENI. The CDR3 is CASSPRSPRAEAFF. In nucleotides, the CDR3 is TGTGCCAGCTCACCGCGGAGCCCCCGAGCTGAAGCTTTCTTT.

This rearrangement joins TRBV2 to TRBJ2-1; TRBD2 matches 13 bases. V dropped 3 bases and J dropped 0; count of bases not matched to a gene: 5. The germline CDR1 and CDR2 sequences are SNHLY and FYNNEI. CDR3 length equals 18 residues. The CDR3 region is CASSEGLAGPSSYNEQFF. The CDR3, as DNA: TGTGCCAGCAGTGAGGGACTAGCGGGACCCAGCTCCTACAATGAGCAGTTCTTC.

The chain has TRBV5-1 and TRBJ2-3; no reliable D call. The germline gives CDR1 SGHRS, CDR2 YFSETQ. The germline V and J ends were trimmed by 0 bases and 2 bases, with 13 bases remaining between them. The CDR3 length is 16 residues. In DNA, the CDR3 is TGCGCCAGCAGCTTGGTTGGGCACTCGGCCACAGATACGCAGTATTTT. Protein product: CASSLVGHSATDTQYF.

This clone appeared once. The chain employs TRBV12-3 or TRBV12-4 and TRBJ1-2, with TRBD1 as a possible D gene (5 bases). The CDR3 sequence is 13 residues long. V dropped 3 bases and J dropped 8 bases, with 13 bases sitting between them. Written as DNA, the CDR3 is TGTGCCAGCAGTTTCAGGAGGGGTGGAGGCTACACCTTC. This codes for CASSFRRGGGYTF.

V usage is TRBV7-9 and J usage is TRBJ1-1, with D maybe TRBD1 (5 bases). This CDR3 region has 17 residues. Germline V gene lookup returns CDR1 SEHNR and CDR2 FQNEAQ (reference sequence). Trimming took off 5 bases at V and 1 base at J, with 20 bases between the two ends. The CDR3 here is CASSLKLRGDENTEAFF. The CDR3 nucleotides read TGTGCCAGCAGCCTAAAATTAAGGGGTGATGAGAACACTGAAGCTTTCTTT.

This chain uses TRBV9 with TRBJ1-3; 7 nucleotides match TRBD1. This CDR3 contains 17 residues. V dropped 3 bases and J dropped 1; count of bases not matched to a gene: 10. Germline CDR1 and CDR2: SGDLS and YYNGEE. In nucleotides, the CDR3 is TGTGCCAGCAGCGCAGGGGACAGTCTCTATTCTGGAAACACCATATATTTT. This codes for CASSAGDSLYSGNTIYF. Based on the CDR3 plus reference TRBV9 and TRBJ1-3, the full variable domain is DSGVTQTPKHLITATGQRVTLRCSPRSGDLSVYWYQQSLDQGLQFLIQYYNGEERAKGNILERFSAQQFPDLHSELNLSSLELGDSALYFCASSAGDSLYSGNTIYFGEGSWLTVV.

V usage is TRBV3-1 (or the pseudogene TRBV3-2) and J usage is TRBJ2-1; 7 nucleotides match TRBD2. Germline trimming cut 6 bases from V and 3 bases from J; bases unmatched to any gene: 8. This CDR3 is 15 amino acids long. Germline V lookup: CDR1 LGHDT, CDR2 YNNKEL (reference sequence). The CDR3 bases are TGTGCCAGCAGATCTCTAGCGGACCACTACAATGAGCAGTTCTTC. It encodes CASRSLADHYNEQFF.

The chain has TRBV11-3 and TRBJ2-2; TRBD2 might be the D (6 bases). Germline V gene lookup returns CDR1 SGHNT and CDR2 YENEEA. This CDR3 is 16 amino acids long. Deletions cut 3 bases from V and 5 bases from J, with 16 bases between. CDR3 loop: CASSLLNGRRTGELFF. CDR3 sequence (DNA): TGTGCCAGCAGCTTGTTAAACGGGAGAAGAACCGGGGAGCTGTTTTTT.

This chain uses TRBV5-4 with TRBJ2-1, with D possibly matching TRBD2 (5 bases). Germline CDR1 and CDR2: SGHNT and YYREEE (reference sequence). Trimming took off 4 bases at V and 6 bases at J, with 29 bases between the two ends. The CDR3 totals 19 residues. The CDR3: CASSGRAAIESEGFNEQFF. As DNA, the CDR3 is TGTGCCAGCAGCGGGCGGGCAGCGATCGAGTCGGAAGGTTTCAATGAGCAGTTCTTC. The variable domain in full, with the rest retrieved from reference TRBV5-4 and TRBJ2-1, is ETGVTQSPTHLIKTRGQQVTLRCSSQSGHNTVSWYQQALGQGPQFIFQYYREEENGRGNFPPRFSGLQFPNYSSELNVNALELDDSALYLCASSGRAAIESEGFNEQFFGPGTRLTVL.

The chain links TRBV18 to TRBJ2-5; possibly TRBD1 for D (6 bases). The V end lost 3 bases, the J end lost 1 base, and 9 bases lay between the germline ends. Germline CDR1 reads KGHSH; CDR2 reads LQKENI. CDR3 length: 14 amino acids. The CDR3 sequence: CASSPRQAQETQYF. The CDR3 nucleotides read TGTGCCAGCTCACCCCGACAGGCCCAAGAGACCCAGTACTTC. The whole variable domain, remainder taken from reference TRBV18 and TRBJ2-5, is NAGVMQNPRHLVRRRGQEARLRCSPMKGHSHVYWYRQLPEEGLKFMVYLQKENIIDESGMPKERFSAEFPKEGPSILRIQQVVRGDSAAYFCASSPRQAQETQYFGPGTRLLVL.

The V gene is TRBV5-1, the J gene TRBJ2-1, with 11 bases fitting TRBD2. V shed 1 base, J shed 0 bases, and the junction held 6 bases outside the gene matches. Germline V CDR1 and CDR2: SGHRS, YFSETQ. CDR3 length: 18 residues. The CDR3 sequence: CASSLRLAGLSSYNEQFF. As DNA, the CDR3 is TGCGCCAGCAGCTTGCGACTAGCGGGGCTTAGCTCCTACAATGAGCAGTTCTTC.

The table lists this clone with a count of one. V gene TRBV19 combines with J gene TRBJ1-2, with 9 bases that match TRBD1. The V gene's germline CDR1 is LNHDA and CDR2 SQIVND (reference sequence). The CDR3 consists of 14 residues. V lost 4 bases and J lost 6; bases outside the gene matches: 6. The CDR3 loop is CASSTRDRANGYTF. The CDR3 nucleotides read TGTGCCAGTAGTACCCGGGACAGGGCAAATGGCTACACCTTC. Full variable domain (outside the CDR3, taken from reference TRBV19 and TRBJ1-2): DGGITQSPKYLFRKEGQNVTLSCEQNLNHDAMYWYRQDPGQGLRLIYYSQIVNDFQKGDIAEGYSVSREKKESFPLTVTSAQKNPTAFYLCASSTRDRANGYTFGSGTRLTVV.

CDR3 coding DNA: TGTGCCAGCAGCCAAAGCGGGAGTGGCGACGAGCAGTACTTC. As protein: CASSQSGSGDEQYF. V and J are TRBV7-9 and TRBJ2-7; 8 bases match TRBD2. V shed 5 bases and J 5 bases; nucleotides not matched to a gene: 8. Germline V CDR1 and CDR2: SEHNR, FQNEAQ (reference sequence). The CDR3 covers 14 residues.

The chain is built from TRBV18 and TRBJ1-1; 8 nucleotides agree with TRBD1. The CDR3 covers 17 residues. Germline assignment: CDR1 KGHSH and CDR2 LQKENI. The V and J ends lost 3 bases and 1 base, in that order; junction bases with no gene match: 10. The chain's CDR3 is CASSPVWDRSTNTEAFF. The CDR3 DNA is TGTGCCAGCTCACCTGTTTGGGACAGGTCAACGAACACTGAAGCTTTCTTT. Variable domain in full (rest from reference TRBV18 and TRBJ1-1): NAGVMQNPRHLVRRRGQEARLRCSPMKGHSHVYWYRQLPEEGLKFMVYLQKENIIDESGMPKERFSAEFPKEGPSILRIQQVVRGDSAAYFCASSPVWDRSTNTEAFFGQGTRLTVV.

This rearrangement joins TRBV7-2 to TRBJ2-1; D is undetermined. The CDR3 runs 14 residues. Trimming shortened V by 2 bases and J by 9 bases, and 14 bases separated the two germline ends. Germline lookup yields CDR1 SGHTA and CDR2 FQGNSA. The chain's CDR3 is CASSLSAVLGEQFF. DNA of the CDR3: TGTGCCAGCAGCTTATCGGCGGTCCTGGGTGAGCAGTTCTTC.

The rearrangement joins TRBV18 to TRBJ1-6; D might be TRBD1 (5 bases). Germline-derived CDR1 and CDR2 are KGHSH and LQKENI. This CDR3 has 15 residues. V lost 6 bases, J lost 10 bases, and 19 bases lay in between. This CDR3 reads CASSFETTQGSPLHF. CDR3 bases: TGTGCCAGCTCCTTCGAGACCACCCAGGGATCACCCCTCCACTTT.

As to this clone: Germline is not matched at one junction end, which may reflect a read error. The CDR3 here is CAVMGDRGRLLEGEAF. As DNA, the CDR3 is TGTGCCGTTATGGGGGACAGGGGGCGTCTGTTGGAAGGGGAGGCCTTC. The rearrangement joins TRBV28 to TRBJ1-2; 12 bases match TRBD1. The CDR3 is 16 amino acids. The V gene's germline CDR1 is MDHEN and CDR2 SYDVKM.

The V and J genes are TRBV5-1 and TRBJ2-1; 7 bases agree with TRBD2. The CDR3 runs to 15 residues. V shed 4 bases and J 8 bases; nucleotides not matched to a gene: 12. Germline V gives CDR1 SGHRS, CDR2 YFSETQ. Here the CDR3 DNA reads TGCGCCAGCAGCGCAGCGGGGCCTGTGTTCGATGAGCAGTTCTTC. Amino acids: CASSAAGPVFDEQFF. Based on the CDR3 plus reference TRBV5-1 and TRBJ2-1, the full variable domain is KAGVTQTPRYLIKTRGQQVTLSCSPISGHRSVSWYQQTPGQGLQFLFEYFSETQRNKGNFPGRFSGRQFSNSRSEMNVSTLELGDSALYLCASSAAGPVFDEQFFGPGTRLTVL.

This chain joins TRBV3-1 (or the pseudogene TRBV3-2) and TRBJ1-4; D is perhaps TRBD1 (5 bases). Trimming left V 1 base short and J 4 bases short, with 16 bases between. CDR1 LGHDT and CDR2 YNNKEL come from the germline V gene (reference sequence). The CDR3 is made up of 17 amino acids. This CDR3 is CASSQVGGRGFNEKLFF. CDR3 DNA sequence: TGTGCCAGCAGCCAAGTAGGAGGGAGGGGATTTAATGAAAAACTGTTTTTT.

The chain links TRBV27 to TRBJ2-7; tentatively, D is TRBD1 (5 bases). Deletions cut 6 bases from V and 5 bases from J, with 20 bases between. The length of the CDR3 is 15 residues. Germline V gene lookup returns CDR1 MNHEY and CDR2 SMNVEV (reference sequence). CDR3: CASSPRAWGLNEQYF. The CDR3 DNA is TGTGCCAGCAGCCCCAGGGCATGGGGCCTGAACGAGCAGTACTTC.

The J gene is TRBJ2-3, the V gene TRBV10-3; maybe TRBD2 (6 bases). V was trimmed by 8 bases and J by 2 bases, leaving 14 bases between them. This CDR3 is 14 amino acids long. Germline assignment: CDR1 ENHRY and CDR2 SYGVKD. CDR3 residues: CAIGLRDFTDTQYF. The CDR3 DNA reads as TGTGCCATCGGCCTCCGGGACTTCACAGATACGCAGTATTTT.

The chain combines TRBV28 with TRBJ1-4; tentative D call: TRBD1 (5 bases). Trimming stripped 6 bases from V and 8 bases from J, with 16 bases between. CDR1 and CDR2 (germline): MDHEN, SYDVKM. This CDR3 contains 14 residues. CDR3 nucleotides: TGTGCCAGCAGCCCCCAGGGATTAAGAGAAAAACTGTTTTTT. This codes for CASSPQGLREKLFF.

The chain couples TRBV27 to TRBJ1-2; D gene unclear. Trimming took off 6 bases at V and 2 bases at J, with 10 bases between the two ends. CDR1 and CDR2 (germline): MNHEY, SMNVEV (reference sequence). The CDR3 sequence is 13 residues long. The CDR3 loop is CASRQTRNYGYTF. The CDR3 nucleotides are TGTGCCAGCAGGCAGACACGGAACTATGGCTACACCTTC.

The chain links TRBV5-6 to TRBJ1-5; possibly TRBD1 for D (5 bases). This CDR3 is 15 amino acids long. V was trimmed by 2 bases and J by 1 base, leaving 10 bases between them. Germline assignment: CDR1 SGHDT and CDR2 YYEEEE. The CDR3 reads CASSFGAGSNQPQHF. The CDR3 region has the DNA TGTGCCAGCAGCTTTGGCGCAGGGAGCAATCAGCCCCAGCATTTT.

This rearrangement joins TRBV5-8 to TRBJ1-3; tentatively, D is TRBD1 (6 bases). Germline values: CDR1 SGHTS, CDR2 YDEGEE. CDR3 length equals 15 residues. V gave up 0 bases and J gave up 4 bases, with 11 bases separating them. DNA for the CDR3: TGTGCCAGCAGCTTGGGAACAGGGCTCGGAAACACCATATATTTT. Protein product: CASSLGTGLGNTIYF.